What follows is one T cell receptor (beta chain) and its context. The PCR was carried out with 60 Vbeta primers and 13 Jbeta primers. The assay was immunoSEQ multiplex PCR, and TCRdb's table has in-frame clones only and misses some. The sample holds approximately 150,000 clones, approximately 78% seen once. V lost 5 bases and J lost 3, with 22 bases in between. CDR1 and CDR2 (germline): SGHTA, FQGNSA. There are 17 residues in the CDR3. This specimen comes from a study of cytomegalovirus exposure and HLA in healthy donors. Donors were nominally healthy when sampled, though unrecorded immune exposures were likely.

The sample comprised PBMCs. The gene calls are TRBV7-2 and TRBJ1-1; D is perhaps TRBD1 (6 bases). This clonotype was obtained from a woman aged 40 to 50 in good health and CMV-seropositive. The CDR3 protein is CASSLHYTGWGYTEAFF. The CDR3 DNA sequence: TGTGCCAGCAGCCTGCACTACACAGGGTGGGGTTACACTGAAGCTTTCTTT.